Described below is a single TCR beta chain sequence and its context. This clonotype was seen a handful of times. The specificity of this receptor is unknown. There are no base qualities to consult, and no much larger clone falls within one base. These data come from a study of spatial heterogeneity in lung cancer (dated by TCRdb to about 2019). About the full investigation: More beta-chain than alpha-chain transcripts were consistently detected, likely reflecting higher beta-chain transcript abundance. In the raw uncorrected reads, each unique combination of TCR and UMI appeared more than ten times on average. TCR alpha and beta repertoires were quantitatively compared across multiple tumor regions, matched nontumor lung and blood in non-small cell lung cancer. The study linked features of the TCR repertoire to counts of nonsynonymous mutations, which were determined by whole-exome sequencing of tumor tissue. Both alpha and beta chains were TCR-sequenced in samples taken at surgery, namely 220 tumor regions, under 80 matched nontumor lung samples and 50 to 60 PBMC samples. What the research found in general, with its limitations: Ubiquitous expanded tumor TCRs showed up in blood more often at tumor resection than at routine follow-up. Additional single-cell paired TCR alpha and beta sequencing was considered necessary to confirm, at a functional level, the hypothesis that regional TCRs recognize regional mutations.

This sample's time point label indicates: sample taken at primary tumor resection. Without any cell sorting, TCR sequencing was performed on whole RNA extracted either from tumor and nontumor lung tissue or from cryopreserved PBMC samples. The donors were approximately 70 patients from the lung TRACERx cohort who had early-stage, untreated non-small cell lung cancer. Only patients with enough RNA available from two or more tumor regions were chosen for TCR sequencing. The CDR3 holds 13 amino acids from the cysteine to the phenylalanine. Solely the CDR3 DNA is kept, with 39 bases framed from the first base. V drops 2 bases and J drops 5 bases, leaving 10 bases in between. CDR1 and CDR2 are read off the germline V gene (reference sequence) as GTSNPN and SVGIG. Libraries were prepared through 5' RACE. Data came from a NextSeq 500. To allow correction of PCR and sequencing errors, the TCR library protocol tagged every TCR cDNA molecule with a unique molecular identifier. The paper's data handling went like this. TCR identification, UMI-based error correction and CDR3 extraction were performed with Decombinator tools. TCRs above a frequency of 2 per 1,000, corresponding to the top 1% of the tumor frequency distribution, were defined as expanded. Renyi diversity was computed with the R vegan package after each repertoire had been subsampled 100 times to 5,000 TCRs. CDR3 similarity networks were built from amino acid triplet string-kernel similarity, with CDR3s being connected when pairwise similarity was above 0.82. TCRdb trimmed public reads at Q25 via fastp, called clones via MiXCR and kept in-frame beta chains. Under each unique CDR3 protein, matching rows form one entry showing the most common genes and DNA. The V and J calls, along with clone size, are taken from TCRdb and not from the paper's own processing. The sample data list more than 30,000 distinct CDR3 sequences, and less than 5.5% of these were observed just once. The leading ten clones occupy roughly 25% of the sample.

The sample consisted of PBMCs, taken at surgery. The TCR was taken from a female donor with early-stage non-small cell lung cancer. This chain is built from TRBV30 and TRBJ1-5; the D gene remains uncertain. The CDR3 region reads CAWSTETHQPQHF. The nucleotide sequence reads as follows: TGTGCCTGGAGTACGGAGACCCATCAGCCCCAGCATTTT.